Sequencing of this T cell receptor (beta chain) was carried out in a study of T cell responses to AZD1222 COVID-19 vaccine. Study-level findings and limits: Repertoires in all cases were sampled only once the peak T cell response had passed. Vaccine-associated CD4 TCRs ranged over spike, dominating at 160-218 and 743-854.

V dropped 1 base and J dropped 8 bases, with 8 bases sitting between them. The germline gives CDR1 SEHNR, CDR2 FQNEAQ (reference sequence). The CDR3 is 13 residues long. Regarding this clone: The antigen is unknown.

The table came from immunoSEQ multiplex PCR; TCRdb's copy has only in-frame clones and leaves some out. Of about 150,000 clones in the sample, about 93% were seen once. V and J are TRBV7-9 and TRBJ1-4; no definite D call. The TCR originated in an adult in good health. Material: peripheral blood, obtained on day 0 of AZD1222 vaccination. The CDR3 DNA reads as TGTGCCAGCAGCTTAGGGCACGGGGAAAAACTGTTTTTT. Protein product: CASSLGHGEKLFF.